This TCR beta chain was profiled in a study of blood T cell repertoires in COVID-19. This clone was detected only once. The method was immunoSEQ multiplex PCR; TCRdb's version includes in-frame clones alone and lacks a portion of them. In the table there are roughly 150,000 clones, approximately 86% of which are singletons. V gave up 0 bases and J gave up 1 base, with 11 bases separating them. The CDR3 consists of 15 residues. CDR1 SGDLS and CDR2 YYNGEE come from the germline V gene. The TCR comes from a man in his 60s who had recovered from COVID-19. The genes are TRBV9 and TRBJ2-7; D is possibly TRBD1 (5 bases). Sequencing was performed on PBMCs or T cells enriched from blood (not recorded which). The CDR3 coding sequence is TGTGCCAGCAGCGTAGGGGTTCAGGGTTCCTACGAGCAGTACTTC. The encoded protein is CASSVGVQGSYEQYF.